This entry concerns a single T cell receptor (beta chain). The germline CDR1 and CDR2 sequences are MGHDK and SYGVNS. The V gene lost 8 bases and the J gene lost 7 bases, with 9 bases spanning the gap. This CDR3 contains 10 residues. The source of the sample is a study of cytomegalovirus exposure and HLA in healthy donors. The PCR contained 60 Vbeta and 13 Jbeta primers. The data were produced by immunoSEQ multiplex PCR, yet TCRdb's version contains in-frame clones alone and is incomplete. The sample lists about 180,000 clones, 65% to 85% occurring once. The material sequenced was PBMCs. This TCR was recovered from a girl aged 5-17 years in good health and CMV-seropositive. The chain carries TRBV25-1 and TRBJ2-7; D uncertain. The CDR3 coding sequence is TGTGCCAGCGGAGAGAGGGAGCAGTACTTC. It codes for CASGEREQYF.